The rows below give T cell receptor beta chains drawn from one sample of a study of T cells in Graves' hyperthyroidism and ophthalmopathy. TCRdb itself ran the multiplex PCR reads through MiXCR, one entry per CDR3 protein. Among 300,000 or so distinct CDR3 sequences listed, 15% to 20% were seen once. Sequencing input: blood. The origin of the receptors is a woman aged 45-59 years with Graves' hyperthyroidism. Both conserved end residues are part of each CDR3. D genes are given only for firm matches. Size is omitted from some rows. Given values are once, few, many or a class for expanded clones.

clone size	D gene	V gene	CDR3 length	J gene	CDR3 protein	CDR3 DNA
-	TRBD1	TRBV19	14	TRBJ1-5	CASSIQGENQPQHF	TGTGCCAGTAGTATACAGGGGGAGAATCAGCCCCAGCATTTT
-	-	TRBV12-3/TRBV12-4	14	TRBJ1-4	CASTWGGGDEKLFF	TGTGCCAGCACCTGGGGCGGGGGTGATGAAAAACTGTTTTTT
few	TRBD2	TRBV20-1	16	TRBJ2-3	CSARGKAGGGADTQYF	TGCAGTGCTAGAGGAAAAGCGGGAGGTGGTGCAGATACGCAGTATTTT
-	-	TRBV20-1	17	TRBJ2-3	CSAITFAGGVSTDTQYF	TGCAGTGCTATCACATTCGCTGGCGGGGTTAGCACAGATACGCAGTATTTT
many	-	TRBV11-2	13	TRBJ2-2	CASSWGHTGELFF	TGTGCCAGCAGCTGGGGCCACACCGGGGAGCTGTTTTTT
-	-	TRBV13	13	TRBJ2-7	CASSSGGLNEQYF	TGTGCCAGCAGCTCAGGGGGGCTGAACGAGCAGTACTTC
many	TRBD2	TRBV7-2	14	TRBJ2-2	CASSLDVSGGELFF	TGTGCCAGCAGCTTAGATGTTAGCGGGGGAGAGCTGTTTTTT
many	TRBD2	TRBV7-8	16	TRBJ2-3	CASRSVAGVDPDTQYF	TGTGCCAGCCGTTCAGTAGCGGGAGTGGATCCAGATACGCAGTATTTT
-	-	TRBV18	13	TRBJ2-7	CASSTGNNYEQYF	TGTGCCAGCTCAACCGGGAATAACTACGAGCAGTACTTC
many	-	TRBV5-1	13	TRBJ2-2	CASSLAGTGELFF	TGTGCCAGCAGTTTAGCAGGGACGGGGGAGCTGTTTTTT
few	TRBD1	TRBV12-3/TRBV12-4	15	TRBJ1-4	CASSLVQGALEKLFF	TGTGCCAGCAGTTTAGTGCAGGGGGCCTTGGAAAAACTGTTTTTT
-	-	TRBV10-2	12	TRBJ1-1	CASRADYTEAFF	TGCGCCAGCAGGGCTGATTACACTGAAGCTTTCTTT
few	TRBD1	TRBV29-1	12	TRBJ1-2	CSVDAGGHGYTF	TGCAGCGTTGACGCAGGGGGCCATGGCTACACCTTC
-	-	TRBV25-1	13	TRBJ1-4	CASSGLLGEKLFF	TGTGCCAGCAGCGGACTTTTAGGGGAAAAACTGTTTTTT
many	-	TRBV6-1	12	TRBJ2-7	CASSSGPYEQYF	TGTGCCAGCAGTAGCGGCCCCTACGAGCAGTACTTC
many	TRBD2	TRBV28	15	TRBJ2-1	CASSLPAGAPYEQFF	TGTGCCAGCAGTTTACCAGCGGGAGCTCCCTATGAGCAGTTCTTC
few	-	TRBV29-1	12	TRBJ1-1	CSVGSLNTEAFF	TGCAGCGTTGGTTCCCTGAACACTGAAGCTTTCTTT
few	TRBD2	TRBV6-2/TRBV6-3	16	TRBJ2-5	CASSYGTSGGAETQYF	TGTGCCAGCAGTTATGGGACTAGCGGGGGGGCGGAGACCCAGTACTTC
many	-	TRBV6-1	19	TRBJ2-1	CASTLWGVSLVGSYNEQFF	TGTGCCAGCACCCTCTGGGGGGTAAGTTTGGTGGGATCCTACAATGAGCAGTTCTTC
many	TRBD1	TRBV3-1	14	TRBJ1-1	CASSQDTGQAEAFF	TGTGCCAGCAGCCAAGATACAGGACAGGCGGAAGCTTTCTTT
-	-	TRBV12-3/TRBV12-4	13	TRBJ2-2	CASGMLAAGELFF	TGTGCCAGCGGAATGCTAGCAGCCGGGGAGCTGTTTTTT
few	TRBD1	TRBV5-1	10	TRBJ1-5	CASGRDRWHF	TGCGCCAGCGGCAGGGACAGGTGGCATTTT
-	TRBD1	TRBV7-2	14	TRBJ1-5	CASSQTGGNQPQHF	TGTGCCAGCAGCCAGACAGGGGGAAACCAGCCCCAGCATTTT
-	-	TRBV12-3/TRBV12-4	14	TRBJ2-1	CASNPGGTYNEQFF	TGTGCCAGCAACCCCGGGGGCACTTACAATGAGCAGTTCTTC
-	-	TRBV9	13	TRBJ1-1	CASSPPSRMEAFF	TGTGCCAGCAGCCCGCCATCGAGGATGGAAGCTTTCTTT
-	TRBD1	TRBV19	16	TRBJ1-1	CASSNDRVSMNTEAFF	TGTGCCAGTAGTAATGACAGGGTATCGATGAACACTGAAGCTTTCTTT
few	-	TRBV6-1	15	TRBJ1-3	CASSPQGIPGNTIYF	TGTGCCAGCAGTCCCCAGGGAATCCCTGGAAACACCATATATTTT
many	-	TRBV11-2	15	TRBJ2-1	CASSLDAAGSNEQFF	TGTGCCAGCAGCTTAGATGCGGCAGGGAGTAATGAGCAGTTCTTC
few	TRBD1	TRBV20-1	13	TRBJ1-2	CSASQGVNYGYTF	TGCAGTGCTAGTCAGGGGGTAAACTATGGCTACACCTTC
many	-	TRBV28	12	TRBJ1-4	CASSLFGEKLFF	TGTGCCAGCAGTTTATTCGGAGAAAAACTGTTTTTT
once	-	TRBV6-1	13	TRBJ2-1	CASSELVYYEQFF	TGCGCCAGCAGTGAGTTAGTTTACTACGAGCAGTTCTTC
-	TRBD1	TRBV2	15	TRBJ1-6	CASGDRADRNSPLHF	TGTGCCAGCGGGGACAGGGCGGACCGTAATTCACCCCTCCACTTT
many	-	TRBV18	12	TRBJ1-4	CASSKDRDLLFF	TGTGCCAGCTCAAAAGACCGGGACCTACTGTTTTTT
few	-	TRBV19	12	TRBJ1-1	CASNDRNTEAFF	TGTGCCAGTAATGACAGAAACACTGAAGCTTTCTTT
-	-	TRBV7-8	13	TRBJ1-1	CASSSNRATEAFF	TGTGCCAGCAGCTCCAACAGGGCCACTGAAGCTTTCTTT
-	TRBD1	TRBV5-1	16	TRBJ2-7	CASSLDVGTGGYEQYF	TGTGCCAGCAGCTTAGATGTCGGGACAGGGGGCTACGAGCAGTACTTC
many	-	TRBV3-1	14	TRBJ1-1	CASSQEREGTEAFF	TGTGCCAGCAGCCAAGAAAGGGAGGGCACTGAAGCTTTCTTT
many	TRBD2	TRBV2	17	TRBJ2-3	CASRPLTSGGLSDTQYF	TGTGCCAGCAGGCCGTTGACTAGCGGGGGATTGTCAGATACGCAGTATTTT
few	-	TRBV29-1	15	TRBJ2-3	CSVIFRPARTDTQYF	TGCAGCGTTATTTTTCGGCCAGCCCGCACAGATACGCAGTATTTT
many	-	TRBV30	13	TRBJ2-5	CAWSRQAKETQYF	TGTGCCTGGAGCCGACAGGCCAAAGAGACCCAGTACTTC
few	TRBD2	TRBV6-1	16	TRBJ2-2	CASTPGLAGVTGELFF	TGTGCCAGCACTCCGGGACTAGCGGGGGTTACCGGGGAGCTGTTTTTT
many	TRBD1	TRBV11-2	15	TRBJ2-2	CASRAGTGTAGELFF	TGTGCCAGCAGAGCCGGGACAGGGACCGCCGGGGAGCTGTTTTTT
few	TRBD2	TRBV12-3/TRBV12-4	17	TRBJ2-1	CASSLRLGTSWYNEQFF	TGTGCCAGCAGTTTAAGATTGGGGACTAGTTGGTACAATGAGCAGTTCTTC
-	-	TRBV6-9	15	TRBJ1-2	CASSYTGVVNYGYTF	TGTGCCAGCAGTTACACCGGGGTAGTTAACTATGGCTACACCTTC
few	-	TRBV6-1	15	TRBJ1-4	CASRSGRGMYEKLFF	TGTGCCAGCAGATCGGGGCGGGGGATGTATGAAAAACTGTTTTTT
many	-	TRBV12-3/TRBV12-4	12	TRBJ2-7	CASSLPTNEQYF	TGTGCCAGCAGTCTTCCGACTAACGAGCAGTACTTC
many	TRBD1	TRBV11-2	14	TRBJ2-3	CASSLGRGFDTQYF	TGTGCCAGCAGCTTAGGCAGGGGGTTCGATACGCAGTATTTT
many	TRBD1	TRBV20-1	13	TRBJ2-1	CSAFRTGGNEQFF	TGCAGTGCTTTTCGGACAGGGGGCAATGAGCAGTTCTTC
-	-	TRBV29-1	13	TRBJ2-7	CSARDAGLYEQYF	TGCAGCGCACGGGACGCCGGTCTCTACGAGCAGTACTTC